This is a list of T cell receptor beta chains from one sample in a study of blood T cell repertoires in COVID-19. Measured with immunoSEQ multiplex PCR; TCRdb has only the in-frame clones, and not every one. There are under 200,000 clones in the sample; roughly 90% occur only once, and 6.5% to 8% lies in the top ten. Input material: PBMCs or T cells enriched from blood (not recorded which). The receptors come from a woman between 45 and 60 years old who had recovered from COVID-19. Both conserved end residues are part of each CDR3. Each record gives: CDR3 protein, CDR3 DNA, V gene, J gene, D gene, clone size. A D gene is named only where the DNA matches it firmly. Clone size appears in some rows only: once, few, many, or a class for an expanded clone.

CASRAGYSYEQYF,TGCGCCAGCAGGGCGGGATACTCCTACGAGCAGTACTTC,TRBV5-1,TRBJ2-7,-,-
CASSPGQGGEKLFF,TGTGCCAGCAGTCCGGGACAGGGGGGCGAAAAACTGTTTTTT,TRBV6-5,TRBJ1-4,TRBD1,-
CASSQAQAGDTQYF,TGCGCCAGCAGCCAAGCACAGGCAGGAGATACGCAGTATTTT,TRBV4-3,TRBJ2-3,-,-
CASATAGPNSPLHF,TGTGCCAGCGCAACTGCGGGGCCTAATTCACCCCTCCACTTT,TRBV7-8,TRBJ1-6,-,-
CASQRSPDTQYF,TGTGCCAGCCAGAGGTCACCAGATACGCAGTATTTT,TRBV9,TRBJ2-3,-,-
CASTERRTGEYGYTF,TGTGCCAGCACCGAGAGGAGGACAGGAGAGTATGGCTACACCTTC,TRBV6-5,TRBJ1-2,TRBD1,-
CASSLQEGGGAFF,TGTGCCAGCAGCCTCCAGGAGGGAGGGGGTGCTTTCTTT,TRBV7-9,TRBJ1-1,-,-
CASLNTGELFF,TGTGCCAGCCTAAACACCGGGGAGCTGTTTTTT,TRBV19,TRBJ2-2,-,-
CASSFQGVGLGEQYF,TGTGCCAGCAGCTTCCAGGGCGTCGGCCTTGGCGAGCAGTACTTC,TRBV5-8,TRBJ2-7,-,once
CASSLDQVREQFF,TGTGCCAGCAGCTTAGATCAGGTACGCGAGCAGTTCTTC,TRBV11-2,TRBJ2-1,-,-
CASSQAIQRAGETQYF,TGTGCCAGCAGCCAAGCGATACAGAGAGCGGGGGAGACCCAGTACTTC,TRBV4-2,TRBJ2-5,TRBD2,-
CASSLDGSGSPLHF,TGTGCCAGCAGCTTAGATGGGAGCGGCTCACCCCTCCACTTT,TRBV11-3,TRBJ1-6,-,many
CASQDRRHTEAFF,TGTGCCAGTCAAGACAGGAGGCACACTGAAGCTTTCTTT,TRBV19,TRBJ1-1,-,-
CASSGQSGGKKKLFF,TGTGCCAGCAGTGGGCAGTCAGGGGGGAAGAAAAAACTGTTTTTT,TRBV6-4,TRBJ1-4,TRBD1,-
CASSLVLLAGETDTQYF,TGTGCCAGCAGCTTAGTCTTACTAGCGGGAGAAACAGATACGCAGTATTTT,TRBV7-2,TRBJ2-3,TRBD2,-
CASSRDSKVGNTEAFF,TGTGCCAGTAGCCGGGACTCAAAAGTGGGGAACACTGAAGCTTTCTTT,TRBV19,TRBJ1-1,-,once